This record concerns one T cell receptor (beta chain) sequence. Germline values: CDR1 LGHNA, CDR2 YSLEER. The CDR3 spans 15 residues. V lost 0 bases and J lost 5; bases outside the gene matches: 4. The sample originates from a study of blood T cell repertoires in COVID-19. TCRdb keeps only in-frame clones here, not all; method: immunoSEQ multiplex PCR. The sample comprises approximately 170,000 clones, about four fifths of which are singletons, and roughly 7.7% rests with the top ten. The sequenced sample consisted of peripheral blood. V is TRBV4-3 and J is TRBJ2-1, with 7 positions matching TRBD2. This receptor was taken from a man aged 35 to 55 who had recovered from COVID-19. The CDR3 is CASSQDQRDHNEQFF. CDR3 nucleotide sequence: TGCGCCAGCAGCCAAGATCAGCGGGACCACAATGAGCAGTTCTTC.